This T cell receptor beta chain was captured in a study of cytomegalovirus exposure and HLA in healthy donors. Generated by immunoSEQ multiplex PCR, the TCRdb table keeps only in-frame clones and is missing some. The sample holds more than 70,000 clones; 96% are singletons and the top ten take roughly 1.5%. Germline V CDR1 and CDR2: SGHVS, FQNEAQ. The CDR3 has 17 residues. Trimming took 5 bases from V and 0 from J; bases not matched to a gene: 9. This TCR was sampled from a young man in good health and CMV-seropositive. Material: PBMCs. The genes are TRBV7-8 and TRBJ1-5; 8 nucleotides align to TRBD1. CDR3 protein: CASSPRRGQDSNQPQHF. In DNA, the CDR3 is TGTGCCAGCAGCCCCCGTCGGGGACAGGATAGCAATCAGCCCCAGCATTTT.